These T cell receptor beta chains were read from a single sample in a study of blood T cell repertoires in COVID-19. TCRdb's copy holds only in-frame clones and misses some; the assay was immunoSEQ multiplex PCR. The sample includes about 220,000 clones, 75% to 85% of them seen just once. The specimen was peripheral blood. These receptors all come from a woman in her 70s with COVID-19, enrolled during active disease. Both conserved end residues are part of each CDR3. D genes are given only for firm matches. Clone size is not always given. Where it is, it says once, few, many or a class for expanded clones.

v_call	d_call	j_call	clone_size	cdr3_nt	cdr3_aa
TRBV6-2/TRBV6-3	-	TRBJ2-7	-	TGTGCCAGCAGTTACTTTGGCCAGGGGAACGAGCAGTACTTC	CASSYFGQGNEQYF
TRBV30	-	TRBJ1-5	-	TGTGCCTGGAGTGCCCACAGGGATCAGCCCCAGCATTTT	CAWSAHRDQPQHF
TRBV19	TRBD2	TRBJ2-1	-	TGTGCCAGTAGTATTTCGGGAGGGCGTGATGAGCAGTTCTTC	CASSISGGRDEQFF
TRBV7-3	-	TRBJ2-5	-	TGTGCCAGCAGCTTAGCCGGAGGGGAGACCCAGTACTTC	CASSLAGGETQYF
TRBV9	TRBD1	TRBJ2-7	-	TGTGCCAGCAGCGTAGGTGGGACAGGGGGCTTCGAGCAGTACTTC	CASSVGGTGGFEQYF
TRBV5-4	-	TRBJ2-1	-	TGTGCCAGCAGCCAACAGGGCCGAACCTACAATGAGCAGTTCTTC	CASSQQGRTYNEQFF
TRBV15	-	TRBJ1-1	-	TGTGCCACCAGCAGAGAAATCACAGCTTCCATGAACACTGAAGCTTTCTTT	CATSREITASMNTEAFF
TRBV19	TRBD2	TRBJ2-1	-	TGTGCCAGTAGTATCGAGACTAGCGGATCCTACAATGAGCAGTTCTTC	CASSIETSGSYNEQFF
TRBV7-2	TRBD1	TRBJ2-5	once	TGTGCCAGCAGCTCCGGACAGGGGGCGCGAGAGACCCAGTACTTC	CASSSGQGARETQYF
TRBV5-1	TRBD1	TRBJ1-2	-	TGCGCCAGCAGCTACGGGACAGGGGGGAGAGCTAACTATGGCTACACCTTC	CASSYGTGGRANYGYTF
TRBV13	-	TRBJ1-2	few	TGTGCCAGCAGCTTAGAGGGGGACTATGGCTACACCTTC	CASSLEGDYGYTF
TRBV28	TRBD1	TRBJ1-2	-	TGTGCCAGCAGTTTAAGGGGAACAGGGGTAAACGGCTACACCTTC	CASSLRGTGVNGYTF
TRBV7-9	TRBD1	TRBJ1-5	once	TGTGCCAGCAGCATGGGACAGCAGGATAGCAATCAGCCCCAGCATTTT	CASSMGQQDSNQPQHF
TRBV4-2	-	TRBJ2-2	-	TGTGCCAGCAGCCTCTTTACCGGGGGGCCGGGCACCGGGGAGCTGTTTTTT	CASSLFTGGPGTGELFF
TRBV27	TRBD1	TRBJ1-4	-	TGTGCCAGCAGTAGGTCAGACAGGGCCCTGGGGGAAGGGCTGTTTTTT	CASSRSDRALGEGLFF
TRBV9	-	TRBJ1-4	-	TGTGCCAGCAGCTTCACGGGAGGGGTGGATGAAAAACTGTTTTTT	CASSFTGGVDEKLFF
TRBV6-5	-	TRBJ1-2	-	TGTGCCAGCAGTTACTCGATGTCGGACTATGGCTACACCTTC	CASSYSMSDYGYTF
TRBV11-2	-	TRBJ1-4	once	TGTGCCAGCAGCTTCCGGGTCGGTGATGAAAAACTGTTTTTT	CASSFRVGDEKLFF
TRBV11-1	-	TRBJ2-1	-	TGTGCCAGCAGAAAGACCGGGACTCCCTCCTACAATGAGCAGTTCTTC	CASRKTGTPSYNEQFF
TRBV6-5	TRBD2	TRBJ2-5	-	TGTGCCAGCAGAGGGAGCGGGGGGCAGACCCAGTACTTC	CASRGSGGQTQYF
TRBV7-2	TRBD1	TRBJ2-5	-	TGTGCCAGCAGCTTCGGGACAGCACGAGAGACCCAGTACTTC	CASSFGTARETQYF
TRBV27	-	TRBJ1-1	-	TGTGCCAGCAGTAGAGAGGGTTTGAACACTGAAGCTTTCTTT	CASSREGLNTEAFF
TRBV6-1	TRBD2	TRBJ2-4	-	TGTGCCAGCAGGGAACTAGCGGGAGGGAGCCTAGCCAAAAACATTCAGTACTTC	CASRELAGGSLAKNIQYF
TRBV4-3	TRBD1	TRBJ2-7	-	TGCGCCAGCAGCCGAGACAGGGGTCTCTCCTACGAGCAGTACTTC	CASSRDRGLSYEQYF
TRBV4-1	-	TRBJ1-5	-	TGCGCCAGCAGCCAAGATTACGGCAGGGTTCACCAGCCCCAGCATTTT	CASSQDYGRVHQPQHF
TRBV19	-	TRBJ1-4	-	TGTGCCAGTAGTACAGGACAGAGTGAAAAACTGTTTTTT	CASSTGQSEKLFF
TRBV6-2/TRBV6-3	TRBD2	TRBJ2-2	few	TGTGCCAGCAGTCCCCTCCTAGCGGGGTACGCCGGGGAGCTGTTTTTT	CASSPLLAGYAGELFF
TRBV6-2/TRBV6-3	-	TRBJ2-1	-	TGTGCCAGCAGTTTTGGACAGCTCTACAATGAGCAGTTCTTC	CASSFGQLYNEQFF
TRBV2	-	TRBJ2-1	-	TGTGCCAGCAGTGCGGAGCAGGGCCTCTACAATGAGCAGTTCTTC	CASSAEQGLYNEQFF
TRBV19	TRBD1	TRBJ2-1	-	TGTGCCAGTAGTAACTCGGGACAGGGTTTGAATGAGCAGTTCTTC	CASSNSGQGLNEQFF
TRBV7-3	-	TRBJ2-2	few	TGTGCCAGCAGCCAAAGCGGCGGGGAGCTGTTTTTT	CASSQSGGELFF
TRBV6-4	-	TRBJ2-2	-	TGTGCCAGCAGTCGGGACGGGGGTGCCGGGGAGCTGTTTTTT	CASSRDGGAGELFF
TRBV3-1/TRBV3-2	TRBD2	TRBJ2-1	-	TGTGCCAGCAGCCATCAATCAAAAGCGGGAGGCCCCTTTTACTCCTACAATGAGCAGTTCTTC	CASSHQSKAGGPFYSYNEQFF
TRBV24-1	-	TRBJ2-1	-	TGTGCCACCAGCGCGGGACAGCTTTACAATGAGCAGTTCTTC	CATSAGQLYNEQFF
TRBV7-8	TRBD2	TRBJ2-5	-	TGTGCCAGCAGCTTAGTCCCGCGGGGGGCCCCTGGGGAGACCCAGTACTTC	CASSLVPRGAPGETQYF
TRBV7-8	-	TRBJ1-6	-	TGTGCCAGCAGCCCCCTCGGGGGACTCCTCTATAATTCACCCCTCCACTTT	CASSPLGGLLYNSPLHF
TRBV27	TRBD1	TRBJ2-6	-	TGTGCCAGCAGTTTAGTTTTCATGGGACAGGGGGCTTCTGGGGCCAACGTCCTGACTTTC	CASSLVFMGQGASGANVLTF
TRBV19	TRBD1	TRBJ1-5	few	TGTGCCAGTAGTACACCACTGACAGGGGTTAGCAATCAGCCCCAGCATTTT	CASSTPLTGVSNQPQHF
TRBV5-8	TRBD1	TRBJ1-2	-	TGTGCCAGCAGAGCGACAGGGGGCGGCTATGGCTACACCTTC	CASRATGGGYGYTF
TRBV5-8	-	TRBJ2-2	-	TGTGCCAGCAGCTTGGCCTCTCGAGCTACCACCGGGGAGCTGTTTTTT	CASSLASRATTGELFF
TRBV7-6	-	TRBJ2-1	-	TGTGCCAGCAGTTCTCCGGGACTTCGAATGAACAATGAGCAGTTCTTC	CASSSPGLRMNNEQFF
TRBV10-3	-	TRBJ1-1	-	TGTGCCATCAGGGCGAACACTGAAGCTTTCTTT	CAIRANTEAFF
TRBV9	-	TRBJ2-3	-	TGTGCCAGCAGCCCAGAAGCCGGGAAGAGCACAGATACGCAGTATTTT	CASSPEAGKSTDTQYF
TRBV11-3	-	TRBJ2-5	few	TGTGCCAGCAGCTTAGGACTGGTTGCTGAGACCCAGTACTTC	CASSLGLVAETQYF
TRBV7-6	TRBD1	TRBJ2-5	-	TGTGCCAGCAGCTACAACGCCGGGACAGGGGCGCAAGAGACCCAGTACTTC	CASSYNAGTGAQETQYF
TRBV4-2	-	TRBJ1-6	-	TGTGCCAGCAGCCGAGAACAGGTGTATAATTCACCCCTCCACTTT	CASSREQVYNSPLHF
TRBV7-2	-	TRBJ2-5	-	TGTGCCAGCAGCCCCCAGGGGCAGCCCCAAGAGACCCAGTACTTC	CASSPQGQPQETQYF
TRBV2	TRBD1	TRBJ1-1	few	TGTGCCAGCAGTAGGGAAACAGGGGGCAGAACTGAAGCTTTCTTT	CASSRETGGRTEAFF
TRBV9	TRBD2	TRBJ2-3	-	TGTGCCAGCAGCCCTCGGACTAGCGGGATGACTAGCACAGATACGCAGTATTTT	CASSPRTSGMTSTDTQYF
TRBV4-1	-	TRBJ1-2	-	TGCGCCAGCAGCCAAGAAACAGTTCCCCAGGATGGCTACACCTTC	CASSQETVPQDGYTF